Sequencing of this T cell receptor beta chain was carried out in a study of neoadjuvant nivolumab and ipilimumab in lung cancer. Broader study findings: Only a single major-pathologic-response sample was available for clonality analysis. Blood richness before therapy tracked richness in tumors resected after neoadjuvant therapy. From pretherapy to surgery, tumor richness and clonality rose with dual therapy.

V lost 1 base and J 3 bases, leaving 13 bases between the germline ends. The CDR3 totals 15 residues. Germline assignment: CDR1 SGHDN and CDR2 FVKESK. Sequenced by immunoSEQ multiplex PCR; TCRdb stores in-frame clones only, minus some. Counted here are 8,500 to 10,000 clones, approximately 80% occurring once; the ten biggest clones make up approximately 7.5%. A remark on this clone: The target antigen is unknown.

Sequencing was performed on tumor tissue, taken after neoadjuvant nivolumab, alone or with ipilimumab, at or shortly before surgery. The chain couples TRBV14 to TRBJ2-7; perhaps TRBD2 as D (6 bases). The TCR was taken from an adult with non-small cell lung cancer. Some clones in this sample may be carry-over from other donors' samples. The CDR3 loop reads CASSQGSGVYYEQYF. CDR3 sequence (DNA): TGTGCCAGCAGCCAAGGCTCGGGGGTTTACTACGAGCAGTACTTC.